This entry describes one T cell receptor beta chain. The antigen remains undetermined. One junction end does not reproduce the germline sequence, and a read error may be involved. This sample is part of a study of T cell repertoires in cytomegalovirus infection. At the level of the study: Recently identified HLA-C-restricted CMV epitopes and well-studied HLA-B-restricted CMV epitopes were used by the study. Signatures in public TCR beta sequences pointed to both CMV infection and matching HLA type. Whole-study findings and limits: Summed frequency of public TCR beta families distinguished CMV carriers with the relevant HLA. HLA-C-restricted TCR beta clonotypes specific for CMV led the ex vivo response.

From the reads, TCRdb called clonotypes with MiXCR, one entry per CDR3 protein. Among about 78,000 distinct CDR3 sequences, about 37% were seen once, and the ten largest hold 93%. Germline V gene data show CDR1 as SGHTA and CDR2 as FQGNSA. The CDR3 length is 11 residues. The clonotype originates from a human donor in good health (CMV status not recorded). Some clones in this sample may be carry-over from other donors' samples. The chain recombines TRBV7-2 with TRBJ2-7; unclear D gene. The sequences come from CD8+ T cells from cultured PBMCs, collected from culture after CMV antigen stimulation. CDR3: CASSIAVEQYF. The DNA of the CDR3 is TGTGCCAGCAGCATAGCCGTAGAACAGTACTTC.